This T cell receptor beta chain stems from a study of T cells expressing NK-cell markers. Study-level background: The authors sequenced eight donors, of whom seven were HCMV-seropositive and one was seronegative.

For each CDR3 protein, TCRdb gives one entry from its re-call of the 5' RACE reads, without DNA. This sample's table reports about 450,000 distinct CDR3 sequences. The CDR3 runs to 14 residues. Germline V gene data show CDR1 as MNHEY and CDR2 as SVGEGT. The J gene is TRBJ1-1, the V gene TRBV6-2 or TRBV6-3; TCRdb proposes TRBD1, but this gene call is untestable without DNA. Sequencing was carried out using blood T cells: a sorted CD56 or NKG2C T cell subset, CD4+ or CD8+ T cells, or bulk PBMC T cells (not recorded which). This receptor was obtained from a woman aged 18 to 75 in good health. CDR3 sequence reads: CASSLQTGGPEAFF.